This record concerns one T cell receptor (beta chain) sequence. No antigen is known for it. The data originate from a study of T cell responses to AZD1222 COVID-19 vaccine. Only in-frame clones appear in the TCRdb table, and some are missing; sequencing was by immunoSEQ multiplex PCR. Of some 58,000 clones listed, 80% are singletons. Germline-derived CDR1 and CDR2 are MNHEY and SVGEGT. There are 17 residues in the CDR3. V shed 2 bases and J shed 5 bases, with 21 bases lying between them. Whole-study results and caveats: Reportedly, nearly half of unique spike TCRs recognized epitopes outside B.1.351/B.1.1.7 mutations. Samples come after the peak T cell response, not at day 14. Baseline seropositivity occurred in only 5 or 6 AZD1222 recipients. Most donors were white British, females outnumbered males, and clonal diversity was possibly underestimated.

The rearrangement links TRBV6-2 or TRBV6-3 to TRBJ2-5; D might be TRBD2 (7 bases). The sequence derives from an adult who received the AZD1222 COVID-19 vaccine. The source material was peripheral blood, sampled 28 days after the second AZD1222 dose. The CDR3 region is CASSYASRGGGGETQYF. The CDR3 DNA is TGTGCCAGCAGTTACGCGTCGCGCGGCGGGGGCGGGGAGACCCAGTACTTC.